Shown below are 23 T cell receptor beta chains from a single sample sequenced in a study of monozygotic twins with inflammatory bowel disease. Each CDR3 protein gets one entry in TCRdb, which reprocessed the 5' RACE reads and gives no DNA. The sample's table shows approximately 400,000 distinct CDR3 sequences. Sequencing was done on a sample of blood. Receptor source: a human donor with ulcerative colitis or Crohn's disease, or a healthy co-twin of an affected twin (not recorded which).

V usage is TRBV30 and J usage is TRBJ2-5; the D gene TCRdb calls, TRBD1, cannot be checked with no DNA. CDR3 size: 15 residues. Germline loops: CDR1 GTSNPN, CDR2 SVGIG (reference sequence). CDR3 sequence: CAWTGQEGGKETQYF.

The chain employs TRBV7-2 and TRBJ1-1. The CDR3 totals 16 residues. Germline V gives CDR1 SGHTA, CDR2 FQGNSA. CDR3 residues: CASSLVKATGGTEAFF.

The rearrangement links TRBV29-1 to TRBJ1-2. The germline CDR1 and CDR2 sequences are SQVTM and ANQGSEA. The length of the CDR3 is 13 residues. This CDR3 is CSVGRPGNYGYTF.

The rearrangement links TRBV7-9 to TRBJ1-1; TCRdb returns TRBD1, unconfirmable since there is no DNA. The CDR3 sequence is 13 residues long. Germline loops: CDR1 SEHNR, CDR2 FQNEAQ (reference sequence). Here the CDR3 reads CASSLSGGSEAFF.

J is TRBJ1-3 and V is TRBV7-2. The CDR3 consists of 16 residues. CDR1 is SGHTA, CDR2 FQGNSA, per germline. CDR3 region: CASSFRLSGTGNTIYF.

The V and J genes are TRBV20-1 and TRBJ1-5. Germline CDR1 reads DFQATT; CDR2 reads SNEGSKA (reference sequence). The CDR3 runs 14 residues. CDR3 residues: CSARARALNQPQHF.

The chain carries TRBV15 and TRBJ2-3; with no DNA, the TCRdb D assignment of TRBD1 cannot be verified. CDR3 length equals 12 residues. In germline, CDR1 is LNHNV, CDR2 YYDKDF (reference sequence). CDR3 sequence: CATSNRENTQYF.

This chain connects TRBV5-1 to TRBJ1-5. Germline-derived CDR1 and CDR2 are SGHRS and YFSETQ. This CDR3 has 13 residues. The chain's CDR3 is CASSLGLGQPQHF.

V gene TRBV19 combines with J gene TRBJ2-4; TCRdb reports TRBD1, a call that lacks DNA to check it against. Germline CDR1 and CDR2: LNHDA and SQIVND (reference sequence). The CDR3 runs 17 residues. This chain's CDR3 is CASSPETGRLAKNIQYF. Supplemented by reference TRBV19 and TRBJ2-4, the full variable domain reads DGGITQSPKYLFRKEGQNVTLSCEQNLNHDAMYWYRQDPGQGLRLIYYSQIVNDFQKGDIAEGYSVSREKKESFPLTVTSAQKNPTAFYLCASSPETGRLAKNIQYFGAGTRLSVL.

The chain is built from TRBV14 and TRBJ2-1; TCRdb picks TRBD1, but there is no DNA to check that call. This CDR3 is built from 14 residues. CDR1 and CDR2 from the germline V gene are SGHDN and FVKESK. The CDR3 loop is CASSQRSGSHEQFF. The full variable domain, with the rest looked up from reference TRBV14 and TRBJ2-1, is EAGVTQFPSHSVIEKGQTVTLRCDPISGHDNLYWYRRVMGKEIKFLLHFVKESKQDESGMPNNRFLAERTGGTYSTLKVQPAELEDSGVYFCASSQRSGSHEQFFGPGTRLTVL.

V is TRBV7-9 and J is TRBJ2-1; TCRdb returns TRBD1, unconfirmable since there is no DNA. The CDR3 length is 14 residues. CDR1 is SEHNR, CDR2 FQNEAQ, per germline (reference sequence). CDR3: CASSSRGGGDEQFF.

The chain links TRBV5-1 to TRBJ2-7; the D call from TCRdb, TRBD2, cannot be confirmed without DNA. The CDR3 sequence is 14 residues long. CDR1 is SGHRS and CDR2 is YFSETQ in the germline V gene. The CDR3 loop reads CASSLVGPTYEQYF.

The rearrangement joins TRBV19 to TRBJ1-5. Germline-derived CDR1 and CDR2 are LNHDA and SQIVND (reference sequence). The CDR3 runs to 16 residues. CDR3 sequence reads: CASSGMFWDGNQPQHF. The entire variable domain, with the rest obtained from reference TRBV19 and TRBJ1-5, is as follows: DGGITQSPKYLFRKEGQNVTLSCEQNLNHDAMYWYRQDPGQGLRLIYYSQIVNDFQKGDIAEGYSVSREKKESFPLTVTSAQKNPTAFYLCASSGMFWDGNQPQHFGDGTRLSIL.

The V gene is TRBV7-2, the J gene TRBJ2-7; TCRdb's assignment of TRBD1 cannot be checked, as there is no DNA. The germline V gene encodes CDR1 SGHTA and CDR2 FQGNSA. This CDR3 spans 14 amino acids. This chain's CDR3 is CASSLTGGSVEQYF.

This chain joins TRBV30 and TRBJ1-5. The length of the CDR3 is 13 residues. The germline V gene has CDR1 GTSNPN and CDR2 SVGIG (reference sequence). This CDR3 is CAWSVGRDQPQHF.

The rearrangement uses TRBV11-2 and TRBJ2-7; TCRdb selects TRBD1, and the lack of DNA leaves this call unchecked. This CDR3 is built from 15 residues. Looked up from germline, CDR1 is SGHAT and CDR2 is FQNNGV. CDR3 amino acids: CASSLRPGEKYEQYF.

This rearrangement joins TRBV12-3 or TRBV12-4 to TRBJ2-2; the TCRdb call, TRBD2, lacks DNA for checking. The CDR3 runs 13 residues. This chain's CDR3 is CAVARANTGELFF.

Here the CDR3 reads CATSDFTTSGGNEQFF. The rearrangement joins TRBV24-1 to TRBJ2-1; TCRdb lists TRBD2, though no DNA is available to test this call. Germline lookup yields CDR1 KGHDR and CDR2 SFDVKD. The CDR3 length is 16 residues.

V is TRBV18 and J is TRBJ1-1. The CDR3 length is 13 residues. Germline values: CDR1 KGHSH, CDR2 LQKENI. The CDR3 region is CASSVDGSTEAFF.

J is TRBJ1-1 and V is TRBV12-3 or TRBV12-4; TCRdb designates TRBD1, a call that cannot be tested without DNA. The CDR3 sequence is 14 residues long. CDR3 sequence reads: CASSLGPHGTEAFF.

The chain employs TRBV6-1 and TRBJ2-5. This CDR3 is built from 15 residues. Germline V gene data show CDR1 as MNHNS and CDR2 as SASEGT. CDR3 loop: CASTPDRMLGETQYF.

CDR3 residues: CASSPGHSYEQYF. J is TRBJ2-7 and V is TRBV12-3 or TRBV12-4; TCRdb's D gene call, TRBD1, goes unchecked for lack of DNA. This CDR3 has 13 amino acids.

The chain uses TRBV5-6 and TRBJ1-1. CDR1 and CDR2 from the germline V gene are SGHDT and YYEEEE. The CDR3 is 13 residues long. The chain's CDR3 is CASSKQRNTEAFF. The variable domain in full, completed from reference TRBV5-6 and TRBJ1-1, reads DAGVTQSPTHLIKTRGQQVTLRCSPKSGHDTVSWYQQALGQGPQFIFQYYEEEERQRGNFPDRFSGHQFPNYSSELNVNALLLGDSALYLCASSKQRNTEAFFGQGTRLTVV.